These T cell receptor beta chains were read from a single sample in a study of identical twins. TCRdb analysed the 5' RACE reads with MiXCR anew, one entry per CDR3 protein. Of hundreds of thousands of distinct CDR3 sequences listed, roughly 6% were seen once; the top ten hold 1.5% to 2%. Material for sequencing was naive T cells sorted from blood. Receptor source: a man aged 18 to 29 in good health. CDR3s include the opening cysteine and the closing phenylalanine or tryptophan. D genes are given only for firm matches.

J	V	D	CDR3
TRBJ2-5	TRBV5-1	NA	CASSGFSRAQETQYF
TRBJ2-1	TRBV29-1	TRBD1	CSADRGYNEQFF
TRBJ2-1	TRBV18	NA	CASSPPGGRNNEQFF
TRBJ2-2	TRBV4-3	TRBD2	CASRGTSVNTGELFF
TRBJ2-7	TRBV25-1	TRBD2	CASSGLGSGRAFEQYF
TRBJ2-3	TRBV11-2	NA	CASSSVRGRTDTQYF
TRBJ2-1	TRBV4-3	TRBD2	CASSLGGSGSFDEQFF
TRBJ2-1	TRBV9	TRBD2	CASSDPFGGAYNEQFF
TRBJ2-1	TRBV20-1	NA	CSASPSRNEQFF
TRBJ2-1	TRBV19	TRBD2	CASSIETLAGGPGNEQFF
TRBJ2-4	TRBV7-8	NA	CASSLALAPAKNIQYF
TRBJ2-2	TRBV20-1	NA	CSARALEGTGELFF
TRBJ2-3	TRBV7-3	TRBD2	CASSFRGGRGPDTQYF
TRBJ2-7	TRBV7-2	TRBD2	CASSPYLTSGRAYEQYF
TRBJ1-6	TRBV20-1	NA	CSARDQGAGSPLHF
TRBJ1-5	TRBV12-3/TRBV12-4	NA	CASRLGGPGSIYQPQHF
TRBJ1-3	TRBV10-3	NA	CAIKEQTSGNTIYF
TRBJ2-1	TRBV10-3	TRBD2	CAISSGSKANEQFF
TRBJ2-7	TRBV20-1	TRBD2	CSAQRAGGYHEQYF
TRBJ1-2	TRBV5-5	TRBD1	CASSIGTAHGYTF
TRBJ2-7	TRBV10-3	TRBD2	CAISGGGLNYEQYF
TRBJ2-3	TRBV20-1	NA	CSALSRVRTDTQYF
TRBJ1-5	TRBV5-5	NA	CASSLLQGEGNQPQHF
TRBJ2-3	TRBV15	NA	CATSRGGGAVPDTQYF
TRBJ2-5	TRBV20-1	NA	CSASTRSYQETQYF
TRBJ2-4	TRBV14	NA	CASSQGRINIQYF
TRBJ2-3	TRBV20-1	TRBD1	CSATTDRANTQYF
TRBJ2-7	TRBV20-1	NA	CSASGQGSNPYEQYF
TRBJ1-2	TRBV20-1	NA	CSARDLRNNYGYTF
TRBJ1-1	TRBV5-1	NA	CASSLSGVWYTEAFF
TRBJ2-2	TRBV4-2	TRBD1	CASSPRQGGNTGELFF
TRBJ2-1	TRBV29-1	TRBD1	CSVNGQGKAYNEQFF
TRBJ2-7	TRBV5-1	NA	CASSFLWTEAYEQYF
TRBJ1-1	TRBV10-3	NA	CATRANTEAFF
TRBJ2-7	TRBV10-3	NA	CAISESSGEQYF
TRBJ2-1	TRBV6-5	TRBD2	CASSYRGLATGRPNEQFF
TRBJ1-2	TRBV4-1	NA	CASSQVAGGKGYTF
TRBJ2-3	TRBV11-2	NA	CASSLLGSRTDTQYF
TRBJ2-1	TRBV6-5	NA	CASSHRTEQFF
TRBJ1-1	TRBV5-1	NA	CASSLEMNTEAFF
TRBJ2-1	TRBV29-1	TRBD2	CSVEGLAWLVNEQFF
TRBJ1-5	TRBV15	NA	CATSSSGTWDQPQHF
TRBJ2-7	TRBV15	TRBD1	CATNHRDSSYEQYF
TRBJ2-5	TRBV27	TRBD2	CASGGIAGGPGAETQYF
TRBJ2-1	TRBV12-3/TRBV12-4	TRBD2	CASSSGSSEQFF
TRBJ2-6	TRBV12-3/TRBV12-4	NA	CASSHGDSGANVLTF
TRBJ2-3	TRBV7-3	NA	CASSSDTWDTQYF
TRBJ2-7	TRBV6-2/TRBV6-3	NA	CASSTTGSSYEQYF
TRBJ2-1	TRBV19	NA	CASSDLGRAGYNEQFF
TRBJ1-1	TRBV20-1	NA	CSARGGMNTEAFF